The TCR beta chain under discussion was sequenced for a study of blood T cell repertoires in COVID-19. In the study overall: Samples taken during acute and convalescent COVID-19 were collected in the United States, Italy and Spain. Sources were T cells, B-cell-depleted T cells, or PBMCs; the material itself was cDNA or gDNA.

V shed 5 bases and J shed 6 bases, with 11 bases lying between them. This CDR3 is 13 amino acids long. Germline loops: CDR1 SGHTA, CDR2 FQGNSA. During active infection, Seattle patients enrolled and were then monitored through disease. TCRdb keeps only in-frame clones here, not all; method: immunoSEQ multiplex PCR. The sample has 300,000 to 400,000 clones, approximately 86% seen once. The genes are TRBV7-2 and TRBJ2-1; D remains ambiguous. The sample was peripheral blood. The sequence derives from a man in his thirties or forties with COVID-19, enrolled during active disease. The CDR3 DNA reads TGTGCCAGCAGCCCCTACCTCGCCAATGAGCAGTTCTTC. Translating gives CASSPYLANEQFF.